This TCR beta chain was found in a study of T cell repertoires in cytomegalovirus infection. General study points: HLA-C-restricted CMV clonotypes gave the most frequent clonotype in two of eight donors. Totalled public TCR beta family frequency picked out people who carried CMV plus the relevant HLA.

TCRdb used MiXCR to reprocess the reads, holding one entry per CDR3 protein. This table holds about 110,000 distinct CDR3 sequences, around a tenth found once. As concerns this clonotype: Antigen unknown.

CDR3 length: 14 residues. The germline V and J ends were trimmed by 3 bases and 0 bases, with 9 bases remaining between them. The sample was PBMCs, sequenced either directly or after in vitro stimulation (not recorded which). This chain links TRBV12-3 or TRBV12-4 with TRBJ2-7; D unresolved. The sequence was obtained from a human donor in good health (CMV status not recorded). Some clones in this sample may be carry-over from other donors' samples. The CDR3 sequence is CASSFPGNSYEQYF. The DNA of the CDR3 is TGTGCCAGCAGTTTTCCCGGCAACTCCTACGAGCAGTACTTC.